This T cell receptor (beta chain) emerged from a study of cytomegalovirus exposure and HLA in healthy donors. Overall study findings and caveats: Many donors shared some public TCRs, even though most TCR sequences were rare. Being productive about 90% or about 30% of the time was typical of most TCR beta V segments in an earlier analysis. Versus the roughly 670-donor mean, an Asian-associated ancestry cluster reportedly showed fewer N-insertions in a later analysis.

With respect to this clone: Antigen specificity is unknown.

Looked up from germline, CDR1 is GTSNPN and CDR2 is SVGIG (reference sequence). With 3 bases removed from V and 0 bases from J, the gap between germline ends came to 10 bases. The CDR3 covers 14 residues. Vbeta (60) and Jbeta (13) primers were used in the PCR. The authors' processing: The count from a later analysis was about 80 million unique TCR beta chains, 9 million to 12 million of them shared. TCRdb keeps only in-frame clones here, not all; method: immunoSEQ multiplex PCR. The V and J calls and clone size are taken from that table; D and trimming were inferred from the DNA. This repertoire includes some 64,000 clones.

This clonotype originated in a woman under 40 in good health and CMV-seronegative. Specimen: PBMCs. The chain recombines TRBV30 with TRBJ2-3; perhaps TRBD2 as D (6 bases). CDR3 DNA: TGTGCCTGGAGACGCAGCGGGAGCACAGATACGCAGTATTTT. As protein: CAWRRSGSTDTQYF.